This record looks at one T cell receptor beta chain sequence and its context. A single base separates this from a much larger clone, so it may be a read error. This sample is drawn from a study of T cells in Graves' hyperthyroidism and ophthalmopathy. Researchers took RNA transcripts and amplified the TCR beta CDR3 regions from them. The TCR CDR3 first-round RT-PCR relied on the HTBI primer set. MiXCR was run by TCRdb on the multiplex PCR reads, yielding one entry per CDR3 protein. The sample includes about 380,000 distinct CDR3 sequences, around an eighth of them seen just once. Germline V gives CDR1 SGHTA, CDR2 FQGNSA. The CDR3 loop spans 15 amino acids. The junction had 6 bases not matched to a gene; V was cut back by 4 bases and J by 5 bases.

The V gene is TRBV7-2, the J gene TRBJ2-1; 9 positions match TRBD1. This clonotype originated in a man aged 25-45 years with Graves' hyperthyroidism that later progressed to Graves' ophthalmopathy. Material: blood. Here the CDR3 DNA reads TGTGCCAGCAGCTCCGGGACAGGGACAAACAATGAGCAGTTCTTC. Translation gives CASSSGTGTNNEQFF.